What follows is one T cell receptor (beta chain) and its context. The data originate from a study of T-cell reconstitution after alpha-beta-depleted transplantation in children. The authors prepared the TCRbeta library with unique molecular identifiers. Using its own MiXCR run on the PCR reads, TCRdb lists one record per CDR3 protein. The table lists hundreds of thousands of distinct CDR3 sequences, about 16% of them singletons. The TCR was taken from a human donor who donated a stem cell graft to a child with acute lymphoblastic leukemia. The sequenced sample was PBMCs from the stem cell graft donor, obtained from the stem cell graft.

The CDR3 spells CASSFRTSGRSSLQETQYF. The DNA of the CDR3 is TGTGCCAGCAGTTTTCGGACTAGCGGGAGGTCCTCCCTTCAAGAGACCCAGTACTTC. The rearrangement joins TRBV12-3 or TRBV12-4 to TRBJ2-5, with 14 positions matching TRBD2. This CDR3 region has 19 residues. V was clipped by 3 bases and J by 2 bases; unmatched bases: 11.